The clone carrying this T cell receptor (beta chain) has just a few counts. The antigen remains undetermined. With no exception, relapse followed autologous stem cell transplantation in all patients, and brentuximab vedotin exposure varied. Clones were read by immunoSEQ multiplex PCR, and TCRdb kept only the in-frame ones, dropping some. This sample has about 31,000 clones; just over 70% occur once, and the top ten carry less than 4.5%. This entry belongs to a study of PD-1 blockade in classical Hodgkin lymphoma. Whole-study context: With a 2-week interval, patients received intravenous nivolumab at 3 mg/kg. Points from the study as a whole: By cycle point C4D1, TCR diversity had risen significantly in CD4+ cells (but not CD8+ cells). Anyone who began nivolumab under 1 year after ASCT was excluded.

The ends were cut back, 2 bases at V and 4 bases at J, with 7 bases in the middle. This CDR3 is 13 amino acids long. Germline V CDR1 and CDR2: MDHEN, SYDVKM. The receptor was isolated from a human donor with classical Hodgkin lymphoma. The chain links TRBV28 to TRBJ2-3; the D call may be TRBD1 or TRBD2 (6 bases each). The specimen comprised peripheral blood mononuclear cells (PBMCs), sampled before the second cycle of nivolumab. The CDR3: CASSLRGADTQYF. CDR3 bases: TGTGCCAGCAGTTTAAGGGGGGCAGATACGCAGTATTTT. The whole variable domain, remainder taken from reference TRBV28 and TRBJ2-3, is DVKVTQSSRYLVKRTGEKVFLECVQDMDHENMFWYRQDPGLGLRLIYFSYDVKMKEKGDIPEGYSVSREKKERFSLILESASTNQTSMYLCASSLRGADTQYFGPGTRLTVL.